The rows below give T cell receptor beta chains drawn from one sample of a study of technical replicates of blood from a few donors. TCRdb keeps only in-frame clones here, not all; method: immunoSEQ multiplex PCR. The table has some 11,000 clones, 79% seen once. Sequencing was carried out using PBMCs. The source is a human donor in good health. The CDR3 runs from the conserved cysteine through the conserved F or W. The D gene is left open where the match is weak. Clone size is not always given. Where it is, it says once, few, many or a class for expanded clones.

. | . | TRBJ1-5 | TRBV28 | CASRTQQVLSNQPQHF
. | . | TRBJ2-1 | TRBV5-1 | CASSLTVENEQFF
. | . | TRBJ2-4 | TRBV2 | CASSVPVKAAAKNIQYF
TRBD2 | once | TRBJ2-1 | TRBV9 | CASSVGTSGKNYNEQFF
TRBD2 | . | TRBJ2-2 | TRBV29-1 | CSVDAGGGNTGELFF
TRBD1 | . | TRBJ2-1 | TRBV11-2 | CASSRNTGQGGGSEQFF
TRBD1 | . | TRBJ2-3 | TRBV28 | CASSLTQGDTQYF
TRBD1 | few | TRBJ2-2 | TRBV6-1 | CASSPTGADTGELFF
TRBD2 | . | TRBJ2-7 | TRBV14 | CASTPSGRAYEQYF
. | . | TRBJ2-7 | TRBV6-1 | CASRDYYEQYF
. | . | TRBJ2-7 | TRBV19 | CASSMLPGLDYEQYF